The clone carrying this TCR beta chain turned up a few times. Its antigen is not known. These data are taken from a study of beta chain features in type 1 diabetes. Study outcomes and limitations: Moderate but significant shortening of TCRB CDR3s was recorded in all four CD4+ subsets from Type 1 diabetes patients.

The CDR3 totals 14 residues. Trimming shortened V by 1 base and J by 5 bases, and 12 bases separated the two germline ends. Germline CDR1 reads SGHTA; CDR2 reads FQGNSA. Expressed TCRB transcripts were sequenced because the isolated RNA had all been reverse transcribed beforehand. Sequenced by immunoSEQ multiplex PCR; TCRdb stores in-frame clones only, minus some. The sample includes roughly 300,000 clones, roughly an eighth of them seen just once. Sequenced: naive CD4+ T cells from blood. This chain uses TRBV7-2 with TRBJ2-7; perhaps TRBD2 as D (5 bases). The sequence was obtained from a man in his thirties or forties with type 1 diabetes. Here the CDR3 reads CASSLVEGLNEQYF. The CDR3 bases are TGTGCCAGCAGCTTAGTCGAGGGCCTCAACGAGCAGTACTTC. Drawing the rest from reference TRBV7-2 and TRBJ2-7, the complete variable domain is GAGVSQSPSNKVTEKGKDVELRCDPISGHTALYWYRQSLGQGLEFLIYFQGNSAPDKSGLPSDRFSAERTGGSVSTLTIQRTQQEDSAVYLCASSLVEGLNEQYFGPGTRLTVT.